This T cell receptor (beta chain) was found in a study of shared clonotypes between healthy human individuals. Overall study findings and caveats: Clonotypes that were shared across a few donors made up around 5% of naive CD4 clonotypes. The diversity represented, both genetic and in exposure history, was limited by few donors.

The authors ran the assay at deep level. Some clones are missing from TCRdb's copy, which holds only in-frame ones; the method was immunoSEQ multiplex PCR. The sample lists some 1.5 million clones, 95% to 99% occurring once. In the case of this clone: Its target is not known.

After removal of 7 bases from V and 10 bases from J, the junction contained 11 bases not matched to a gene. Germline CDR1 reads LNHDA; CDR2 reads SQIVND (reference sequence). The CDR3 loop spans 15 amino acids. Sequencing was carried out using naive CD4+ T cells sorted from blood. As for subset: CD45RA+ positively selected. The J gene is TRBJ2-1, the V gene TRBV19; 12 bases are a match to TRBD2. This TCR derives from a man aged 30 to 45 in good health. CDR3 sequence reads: CASTPLAGGTSEQFF. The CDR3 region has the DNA TGTGCCAGTACCCCACTAGCGGGAGGCACCTCGGAGCAGTTCTTC.